This passage covers 17 T cell receptor beta chains from one sample sequenced in a study of blood T cell repertoires in COVID-19. The data were produced by immunoSEQ multiplex PCR, yet TCRdb's version contains in-frame clones alone and is incomplete. The sample lists about 270,000 clones, 90% occurring once. Sequencing used PBMCs or T cells enriched from blood (not recorded which). These receptors were taken from a young woman with acute COVID-19.

The chain uses TRBV12-3 or TRBV12-4 and TRBJ2-7; no clear D gene. The V end was cut by 3 bases, the J end by 6 bases, with 6 bases between. The CDR3 runs to 11 residues. CDR3 nucleotides: TGTGCCAGCAGTTTCGGTTCCGAGCAGTACTTC. This sequence encodes CASSFGSEQYF.

This clone occurred once. CDR3: CASRSEGNTEAFF. As DNA, the CDR3 is TGCGCCAGCAGGTCGGAGGGGAACACTGAAGCTTTCTTT. The chain couples TRBV5-1 to TRBJ1-1; D gene unclear. The CDR3 is 13 amino acids. V was shortened by 5 bases and J by 1 base, with 9 bases between the two germline ends. Germline CDR1 reads SGHRS; CDR2 reads YFSETQ. Supplemented by reference TRBV5-1 and TRBJ1-1, the full variable domain reads KAGVTQTPRYLIKTRGQQVTLSCSPISGHRSVSWYQQTPGQGLQFLFEYFSETQRNKGNFPGRFSGRQFSNSRSEMNVSTLELGDSALYLCASRSEGNTEAFFGQGTRLTVV.

The V gene is TRBV28, the J gene TRBJ2-7; tentative D call: TRBD1 (5 bases). The CDR3 runs to 15 residues. Trimming left V 5 bases short and J 0 bases short, with 14 bases between. The germline gives CDR1 MDHEN, CDR2 SYDVKM. The CDR3 region has the DNA TGTGCCAGCAGTCCCAATCAGGGTCACTCCTACGAGCAGTACTTC. Protein sequence: CASSPNQGHSYEQYF.

This chain connects TRBV24-1 to TRBJ2-2; TRBD2 is a possible D gene (5 bases). Trimming took off 0 bases at V and 3 bases at J, with 10 bases between the two ends. This CDR3 has 16 residues. The germline CDR1 and CDR2 sequences are KGHDR and SFDVKD. CDR3 DNA: TGTGCCACCAGTGATTTGAGGACTGGGGACACCGGGGAGCTGTTTTTT. Translation: CATSDLRTGDTGELFF.

This chain joins TRBV11-1 and TRBJ1-6; D is ambiguous. V lost 2 bases and J 12 bases, leaving 8 bases between the germline ends. The germline V gene encodes CDR1 SGHAT and CDR2 FQDESV (reference sequence). This CDR3 spans 12 amino acids. The CDR3 here is CASSLNGVPLHF. The CDR3 DNA is TGTGCCAGCAGCTTAAACGGGGTACCCCTCCACTTT.

The rearrangement joins TRBV28 to TRBJ2-1; D unresolved. The CDR3 runs 14 residues. Germline V gives CDR1 MDHEN, CDR2 SYDVKM. Between the trimmed V and J ends, which lost 8 bases and 6 bases, there was a span of 17 bases. The DNA for the CDR3 is TGTGCCAGCCACAGCACCCCCCCAGGCAATGAGCAGTTCTTC. It encodes CASHSTPPGNEQFF.

CDR3 protein: CASSGDRLYEQYF. CDR3 nucleotides: TGTGCCAGCAGTGGGGACAGGCTCTACGAGCAGTACTTC. V usage is TRBV2 and J usage is TRBJ2-7, with 8 bases matching TRBD1. The CDR3 runs 13 residues. CDR1 and CDR2 from the germline V gene are SNHLY and FYNNEI. The ends lost 4 bases at V and 3 bases at J; junction bases unmatched: 2.

Comment on this clone: Relative to the germline gene, one junction end is altered; a read error may explain this. The rearrangement joins TRBV7-7 to TRBJ2-1; TRBD2 is a possible D gene (6 bases). Germline V lookup: CDR1 SSHAT, CDR2 FNYEAQ (reference sequence). The CDR3 loop spans 14 amino acids. Here the CDR3 DNA reads TGTGCTAGCAGCTTAGGAGGGAGGTACAATGAGCAGTTCTTC. Protein sequence: CASSLGGRYNEQFF. The variable domain in full, completed from reference TRBV7-7 and TRBJ2-1, reads GAGVSQSPRYKVTKRGQDVTLRCDPISSHATLYWYQQALGQGPEFLTYFNYEAQPDKSGLPSDRFSAERPEGSISTLTIQRTEQRDSAMYRCASSLGGRYNEQFFGPGTRLTVL.

The chain joins TRBV18 to TRBJ2-6; D gene ambiguous. Germline values: CDR1 KGHSH, CDR2 LQKENI. The ends were cut back, 3 bases at V and 1 base at J, with 13 bases in the middle. CDR3 length: 17 amino acids. Here the CDR3 reads CASSPTDPVSGANVLTF. The CDR3 DNA is TGTGCCAGCTCACCTACAGACCCCGTTTCTGGGGCCAACGTCCTGACTTTC.

The chain carries TRBV11-2 and TRBJ2-1; 8 bases align to TRBD2. J was trimmed by 4 bases and V by 2 bases; bases with no gene match: 7. This CDR3 is 16 amino acids long. CDR1 and CDR2 from the germline V gene are SGHAT and FQNNGV. The CDR3 protein is CASSLIAGNSYNEQFF. CDR3 nucleotides: TGTGCCAGCAGCTTAATAGCGGGAAACTCTTACAATGAGCAGTTCTTC.

The chain carries TRBV6-5 and TRBJ1-1, with no clear D. In germline, CDR1 is MNHEY, CDR2 SVGAGI. There are 13 residues in the CDR3. V lost 5 bases to trimming and J lost 0 bases, with 7 bases between them. In DNA form, the CDR3 reads TGTGCCAGCAGTCCGACACTGAACACTGAAGCTTTCTTT. Residues: CASSPTLNTEAFF.

The chain is built from TRBV7-2 and TRBJ2-2; 12 nucleotides agree with TRBD2. The CDR3 loop spans 16 amino acids. Germline V CDR1 and CDR2: SGHTA, FQGNSA. After removal of 6 bases from V and 6 bases from J, the junction contained 8 bases not matched to a gene. The CDR3, as DNA: TGTGCCAGCAGGCTAGCGGGAGGGGTCGTGGCCGGGGAGCTGTTTTTT. This gives the protein CASRLAGGVVAGELFF.

The chain uses TRBV7-7 and TRBJ2-1; 9 positions agree with TRBD2. This CDR3 spans 14 amino acids. Trimming cost V 6 bases and J 5 bases; bases outside gene matches: 5. CDR1 and CDR2 from the germline V gene are SSHAT and FNYEAQ (reference sequence). CDR3 sequence reads: CASSLAGFNNEQFF. The CDR3 DNA follows: TGTGCCAGCAGTCTAGCGGGATTCAACAATGAGCAGTTCTTC. Based on the CDR3 plus reference TRBV7-7 and TRBJ2-1, the full variable domain is GAGVSQSPRYKVTKRGQDVTLRCDPISSHATLYWYQQALGQGPEFLTYFNYEAQPDKSGLPSDRFSAERPEGSISTLTIQRTEQRDSAMYRCASSLAGFNNEQFFGPGTRLTVL.

This CDR3 is CASRETGGREQYF. Written as DNA, the CDR3 is TGTGCCAGCAGAGAGACAGGGGGCCGCGAGCAGTACTTC. V and J are TRBV28 and TRBJ2-7; 10 nucleotides align to TRBD1. Germline trimming cut 6 bases from V and 6 bases from J; bases unmatched to any gene: 5. The germline V gene has CDR1 MDHEN and CDR2 SYDVKM. CDR3 size: 13 residues.

This clone was detected once. This chain joins TRBV2 and TRBJ1-4; weak D call: TRBD1 (5 bases). From germline, CDR1 is SNHLY and CDR2 FYNNEI. The CDR3 sequence is 14 residues long. Deletions cut 7 bases from V and 13 bases from J, with 22 bases between. The CDR3 spells CASTPKTVPGGLFF. The CDR3 nucleotides read TGTGCCAGCACCCCCAAGACAGTGCCGGGAGGACTGTTTTTT.

The chain carries TRBV27 and TRBJ2-7, with D possibly TRBD1 on 5 matching bases. The CDR3 runs 12 residues. Trimming removed 5 bases at V and 3 bases at J, with 8 bases between. Germline V gives CDR1 MNHEY, CDR2 SMNVEV (reference sequence). The CDR3 loop reads CASSTTGYEQYF. CDR3 nucleotides: TGTGCCAGCAGTACAACAGGCTACGAGCAGTACTTC.

The chain couples TRBV9 to TRBJ2-1; D may be TRBD1 (7 bases). V was clipped by 3 bases and J by 8 bases, with 15 bases between them. This CDR3 spans 14 amino acids. Per germline, CDR1 SGDLS and CDR2 YYNGEE. The CDR3 reads CASSAVGGGDEQFF. The CDR3 region has the DNA TGTGCCAGCAGCGCAGTAGGGGGCGGGGATGAGCAGTTCTTC. Using reference TRBV9 and TRBJ2-1 for the parts outside the CDR3, the full variable domain is DSGVTQTPKHLITATGQRVTLRCSPRSGDLSVYWYQQSLDQGLQFLIQYYNGEERAKGNILERFSAQQFPDLHSELNLSSLELGDSALYFCASSAVGGGDEQFFGPGTRLTVL.